Below are 18 T cell receptor beta chains sequenced from a single sample in a study of T cells after yellow fever vaccination. Using its own MiXCR run on the 5' RACE reads, TCRdb lists one record per CDR3 protein. The sample includes 400,000 to 450,000 distinct CDR3 sequences, around 20% of them seen just once. Here the sequenced sample was PBMCs, taken before the yellow fever booster vaccination. Receptors were obtained from a man between 18 and 29 years old who received the YFV17D yellow fever vaccine.

The J gene is TRBJ2-2, the V gene TRBV27; D not resolved. The length of the CDR3 is 15 residues. V gave up 0 bases and J gave up 3 bases, with 8 bases separating them. Germline CDR1 MNHEY, CDR2 SMNVEV (reference sequence). This CDR3 is CASSLSLLDTGELFF. CDR3 sequence (DNA): TGTGCCAGCAGTTTATCCCTCCTCGACACCGGGGAGCTGTTTTTT.

This clonotype was observed a few times. The rearrangement joins TRBV4-3 to TRBJ1-1; TRBD1 might be the D (5 bases). This CDR3 contains 12 residues. Deletions cut 3 bases from V and 7 bases from J, with 9 bases between. From germline, CDR1 is LGHNA and CDR2 YSLEER. CDR3 residues: CASSHRDSEAFF. CDR3 in DNA: TGCGCCAGCAGCCACCGCGACAGTGAAGCTTTCTTT.

The chain recombines TRBV4-1 with TRBJ1-5; D possibly corresponds to TRBD1 (5 bases). Trimming removed 0 bases from V and 5 bases from J, with 14 bases in between. The CDR3 is made up of 16 amino acids. Germline V CDR1 and CDR2: MGHRA, YSYEKL. CDR3 amino acids: CASSQEVGTPHQPQHF. The CDR3 coding sequence is TGCGCCAGCAGCCAAGAAGTGGGGACCCCACATCAGCCCCAGCATTTT.

The V and J genes are TRBV4-1 and TRBJ2-6, with 7 bases that match TRBD1. Germline V gene lookup returns CDR1 MGHRA and CDR2 YSYEKL. This CDR3 spans 17 amino acids. The trim removed 5 bases at V and 4 bases at J, leaving 11 bases unmatched. CDR3 coding DNA: TGCGCCAGCAGCACGCCTCTAGGGGGACAGGGGGCCAACGTCCTGACTTTC. It encodes CASSTPLGGQGANVLTF.

This clonotype was found many times. The CDR3 DNA reads TGTGCCAGTAGTCCCCCTGGGGACAGTTCTGAAGCTTTCTTT. It is translated as CASSPPGDSSEAFF. The rearrangement uses TRBV19 and TRBJ1-1; TRBD1 aligns across 7 bases. With 5 bases clipped from V and 6 bases from J, the junction kept 9 bases outside the gene matches. Germline CDR1 and CDR2: LNHDA and SQIVND (reference sequence). The CDR3 sequence is 14 residues long. Combining the CDR3 with reference TRBV19 and TRBJ1-1 gives the whole variable domain DGGITQSPKYLFRKEGQNVTLSCEQNLNHDAMYWYRQDPGQGLRLIYYSQIVNDFQKGDIAEGYSVSREKKESFPLTVTSAQKNPTAFYLCASSPPGDSSEAFFGQGTRLTVV.

This clonotype was observed many times. V and J are TRBV29-1 and TRBJ2-1, with 8 bases matching TRBD2. This CDR3 region has 11 residues. The ends lost 2 bases at V and 12 bases at J; junction bases unmatched: 3. Germline CDR1 and CDR2: SQVTM and ANQGSEA. The CDR3: CSVESREGQFF. The CDR3 DNA is TGCAGCGTTGAAAGTCGGGAGGGGCAGTTCTTC.

This clonotype was seen only a few times. The genes are TRBV5-6 and TRBJ2-2; 9 bases are a match to TRBD1. Germline CDR1 and CDR2: SGHDT and YYEEEE. The length of the CDR3 is 17 residues. With 4 bases clipped from V and 1 base from J, the junction kept 8 bases outside the gene matches. CDR3 nucleotide sequence: TGTGCCAGCAGCCCGGATGACAGGGGGTTGAACACCGGGGAGCTGTTTTTT. This codes for CASSPDDRGLNTGELFF.

This clonotype was counted between two and nine times. V gene TRBV3-1 combines with J gene TRBJ2-2; 7 bases align to TRBD2. V dropped 0 bases and J dropped 3; count of bases not matched to a gene: 7. Germline V lookup: CDR1 LGHDT, CDR2 YNNKEL (reference sequence). This CDR3 has 17 residues. The CDR3 here is CASSQDSGWGYTGELFF. DNA for the CDR3: TGTGCCAGCAGCCAAGATAGCGGGTGGGGATACACCGGGGAGCTGTTTTTT.

The chain couples TRBV10-3 to TRBJ2-3; D may be TRBD1 or TRBD2 (6 bases each). Per germline, CDR1 ENHRY and CDR2 SYGVKD. V lost 4 bases and J lost 2, with 10 bases in between. This CDR3 is 14 amino acids long. CDR3 coding DNA: TGTGCCATCAGTGGAGGGGGGTTCACAGATACGCAGTATTTT. It translates to CAISGGGFTDTQYF.

This clonotype has a handful of counts. The chain employs TRBV6-5 and TRBJ2-7; TRBD1 aligns across 7 bases. The CDR3 is made up of 13 amino acids. Germline V gene sequence: CDR1 MNHEY, CDR2 SVGAGI. The V gene end was trimmed by 5 bases and the J gene end by 4 bases; junction bases not matched to a gene: 5. CDR3 nucleotides: TGTGCCAGCAGTACCCCAGGGGGATACGAGCAGTACGTC. This translates into CASSTPGGYEQYV.

CDR3 in amino acids: CSARRQGLDYGYTF. The CDR3 DNA reads TGCAGTGCCAGAAGACAGGGACTGGACTATGGCTACACCTTC. The chain couples TRBV20-1 to TRBJ1-2, with 7 positions matching TRBD1. Unmatched junction bases numbered 10, after V lost 6 bases and J lost 3 bases. Germline V gene sequence: CDR1 DFQATT, CDR2 SNEGSKA (reference sequence). The CDR3 is made up of 14 amino acids.

This chain joins TRBV10-3 and TRBJ2-6, with D perhaps being TRBD1 or TRBD2 (5 bases each). V was cut by 9 bases and J by 0 bases, with 15 bases left in between. The germline CDR1 and CDR2 sequences are ENHRY and SYGVKD. The CDR3 sequence is 16 residues long. The CDR3: CAMRRDRVSGANVLTF. Here the CDR3 DNA reads TGTGCCATGCGCCGGGACCGAGTCTCTGGGGCCAACGTCCTGACTTTC.

The chain employs TRBV19 and TRBJ2-3; a possible D gene is TRBD1 (5 bases). This CDR3 is built from 13 residues. V was shortened by 6 bases and J by 6 bases, with 13 bases between the two germline ends. The germline V gene encodes CDR1 LNHDA and CDR2 SQIVND (reference sequence). The chain's CDR3 is CASSGQPGDTQYF. The CDR3 coding sequence is TGTGCCAGTAGCGGCCAGCCAGGGGATACGCAGTATTTT.

The chain links TRBV5-5 to TRBJ2-2; D remains ambiguous. Deletions cut 2 bases from V and 9 bases from J, with 11 bases between. The germline V gene encodes CDR1 SGHKS and CDR2 YYEKEE (reference sequence). The CDR3 length is 13 residues. The CDR3 nucleotides read TGTGCCAGCAGCTTCTGGGCGAACTGGGAGCTGTTTTTT. Translating it yields CASSFWANWELFF.

This clonotype was detected only a few times. The chain joins TRBV5-1 to TRBJ2-1, with 11 nucleotides matching TRBD1. The J segment lost 3 bases and the V segment lost 4 bases, leaving 6 bases of the junction unmatched. Germline assignment: CDR1 SGHRS and CDR2 YFSETQ. This CDR3 comprises 16 residues. The CDR3 DNA sequence: TGCGCCAGCAGCCGACAGGGACAGGGGGACTACAATGAGCAGTTCTTC. Translation: CASSRQGQGDYNEQFF.

This chain connects TRBV7-2 to TRBJ2-1, with D possibly being TRBD1 (6 bases). Trimming shortened V by 1 base and J by 10 bases, and 17 bases separated the two germline ends. Germline lookup yields CDR1 SGHTA and CDR2 FQGNSA. The CDR3 is made up of 15 amino acids. The CDR3 loop is CASSLGAGEQYEQFF. The CDR3 region has the DNA TGTGCCAGCAGCTTAGGTGCAGGGGAGCAATACGAGCAGTTCTTC.

Comments on this clonotype: This may stem from a read error, because a much larger clone lies one nucleotide away. The V and J genes are TRBV12-3 or TRBV12-4 and TRBJ1-2; D uncertain. The CDR3 is made up of 12 amino acids. The V end was cut by 2 bases, the J end by 2 bases, with 3 bases between. The CDR3 spells CASSLRNYGYTF. CDR3 DNA sequence: TGTGCCAGCAGTTTACGGAACTATGGCTACACCTTC.

This clonotype was counted between two and nine times. CDR3 region: CSAEDRFTDTQYF. CDR3 in DNA: TGCAGTGCTGAAGACAGGTTCACAGATACGCAGTATTTT. The genes are TRBV20-1 and TRBJ2-3; D might be TRBD1 (6 bases). V lost 5 bases to trimming and J lost 2 bases, with 11 bases between them. The CDR3 is 13 amino acids. Per the germline V gene, CDR1 is DFQATT and CDR2 is SNEGSKA (reference sequence).